This passage covers 28 T cell receptor beta chains from one sample sequenced in a study of T cells in Graves' hyperthyroidism and ophthalmopathy. RNA transcripts provided the source from which TCR beta CDR3 regions were amplified. With the HTBI primer set, the TCR CDR3 went through a first round of RT-PCR. TCRdb called the multiplex PCR reads again in MiXCR, with one record for every CDR3 protein. The repertoire holds 450,000 to 650,000 distinct CDR3 sequences, with less than 25% as singletons. Material for sequencing was blood. These receptors all stem from a man aged 18 to 30 with Graves' hyperthyroidism.

This clonotype was counted ten times or more. The chain recombines TRBV2 with TRBJ1-1, with D perhaps matching TRBD1 (6 bases). V was pared by 5 bases and J by 7 bases, with 26 bases between. CDR1 is SNHLY and CDR2 is FYNNEI in the germline V gene. The CDR3 contains 17 residues. DNA for the CDR3: TGTGCCAGCAGTCCCGTAGGGGGAGTCTCCCTCCAAGTTGAAGCTTTCTTT. The encoded protein is CASSPVGGVSLQVEAFF.

In this sample, this clonotype turned up once. The chain combines TRBV3-1 with TRBJ2-7, with 10 bases matching TRBD2. The CDR3 is 15 residues long. Germline-derived CDR1 and CDR2 are LGHDT and YNNKEL (reference sequence). The trim removed 3 bases at V and 3 bases at J, leaving 5 bases unmatched. The CDR3 DNA sequence: TGTGCCAGCAGCCAGGCGGGACTAGCGATCTACGAGCAGTACTTC. Protein sequence: CASSQAGLAIYEQYF.

This clonotype was seen more than once but under ten times. The chain employs TRBV12-3 or TRBV12-4 and TRBJ2-7; D is perhaps TRBD1 or TRBD2 (5 bases each). The CDR3 covers 16 residues. Trimming pared 6 bases from V and 2 bases from J, leaving 20 bases between. The CDR3 region has the DNA TGTGCCAGCAGACCTGGGACCACGGCAAGAACCTACGAGCAGTACTTC. Translating it yields CASRPGTTARTYEQYF.

The chain recombines TRBV20-1 with TRBJ2-7; 8 bases are a match to TRBD2. The germline V gene encodes CDR1 DFQATT and CDR2 SNEGSKA (reference sequence). This CDR3 contains 19 residues. V was pared by 0 bases and J by 3 bases, with 19 bases of the junction left unmatched. CDR3 in amino acids: CSARDRGHSGGPVFYEQYF. The CDR3 region has the DNA TGCAGTGCTAGAGATCGGGGACATTCGGGAGGGCCTGTTTTCTACGAGCAGTACTTC.

This clonotype was seen ten or more times. This could be a read error, since a much larger clone is one nucleotide away. The rearrangement uses TRBV27 and TRBJ1-5; D unclear. With 8 bases removed from V and 6 bases from J, the gap between germline ends came to 8 bases. The germline CDR1 and CDR2 sequences are MNHEY and SMNVEV (reference sequence). This CDR3 spans 11 amino acids. The CDR3 reads CASGSGQPQHF. The CDR3 DNA reads as TGTGCCAGCGGTTCCGGTCAGCCCCAGCATTTT.

A few counts support this clonotype. This chain uses TRBV19 with TRBJ1-1, with D possibly matching TRBD1 (5 bases). The ends were cut back, 5 bases at V and 4 bases at J, with 17 bases in the middle. The CDR3 is 15 residues long. CDR1 and CDR2 from the germline V gene are LNHDA and SQIVND (reference sequence). This CDR3 is CASSWRRGGGTEAFF. The DNA for the CDR3 is TGTGCCAGTAGTTGGCGTCGGGGCGGCGGCACTGAAGCTTTCTTT.

The V call is TRBV12-3 or TRBV12-4, the J call TRBJ1-5; D possibly corresponds to TRBD1 (6 bases). CDR3 length: 17 amino acids. V was cut by 3 bases and J by 5 bases, with 20 bases left in between. The CDR3 is CASSLVGQPRGDQPQHF. CDR3 DNA: TGTGCCAGCAGTTTGGTCGGACAGCCAAGAGGCGATCAGCCCCAGCATTTT.

This clonotype was counted at least ten times. V and J are TRBV12-3 or TRBV12-4 and TRBJ1-2; 7 bases agree with TRBD1. The CDR3 runs to 14 residues. Trimming cost V 2 bases and J 8 bases; bases outside gene matches: 8. The CDR3, as DNA: TGTGCCAGCAGTTTAAGCGACAGGGTCCGCGGCTACACCTTC. It specifies CASSLSDRVRGYTF.

In this sample, this clonotype turned up a few times. This could be a read error, since a much larger clone is one nucleotide away. This chain connects TRBV27 to TRBJ1-2; D possibly corresponds to TRBD1 (5 bases). The germline gives CDR1 MNHEY, CDR2 SMNVEV (reference sequence). Trimming pared 6 bases from V and 4 bases from J, leaving 18 bases between. The CDR3 sequence is 15 residues long. The CDR3 loop reads CASSSPGLGGYGYTF. In DNA, the CDR3 is TGTGCCAGCAGCTCCCCCGGACTGGGGGGCTATGGCTACACCTTC.

The CDR3 protein is CASSQEVGGNQPQHF. The CDR3, as DNA: TGTGCCAGCAGCCAAGAGGTTGGGGGCAATCAGCCCCAGCATTTT. This chain joins TRBV3-1 and TRBJ1-5; D is ambiguous. Germline CDR1 reads LGHDT; CDR2 reads YNNKEL (reference sequence). The CDR3 contains 15 residues. The V end lost 0 bases, the J end lost 2 bases, and 8 bases lay between the germline ends.

The CDR3 is CASGVAGNKETQYF. For the CDR3, the DNA is TGTGCCAGCGGGGTAGCGGGGAACAAAGAGACCCAGTACTTC. The J gene is TRBJ2-5, the V gene TRBV11-2; 8 bases are a match to TRBD2. The CDR3 runs 14 residues. Germline CDR1 SGHAT, CDR2 FQNNGV. The J segment lost 3 bases and the V segment lost 8 bases, leaving 8 bases of the junction unmatched.

This clonotype was seen ten or more times. This chain joins TRBV12-3 or TRBV12-4 and TRBJ2-5; unclear D gene. The CDR3 totals 13 residues. V was pared by 5 bases and J by 2 bases, with 9 bases between. The CDR3 protein is CASSPRSQETQYF. The CDR3 nucleotides are TGTGCCAGCAGTCCCCGCAGTCAAGAGACCCAGTACTTC.

This clonotype has only a few counts. V is TRBV5-6 and J is TRBJ1-1, with D possibly matching TRBD1 (5 bases). Germline V lookup: CDR1 SGHDT, CDR2 YYEEEE. This CDR3 has 13 amino acids. Trimming removed 3 bases at V and 6 bases at J, with 12 bases between. DNA for the CDR3: TGTGCCAGCAGCTCGGGGGGTAACGCTGAAGCTTTCTTT. It is translated as CASSSGGNAEAFF.

The chain uses TRBV30 and TRBJ1-6; TRBD1 might be the D (6 bases). The CDR3 extends over 13 amino acids. Trimming left V 8 bases short and J 10 bases short, with 18 bases between. Germline CDR1 GTSNPN, CDR2 SVGIG (reference sequence). The CDR3: CATTKGGGSPLHF. In DNA, the CDR3 is TGTGCCACAACGAAGGGGGGGGGGTCACCCCTCCACTTT.

For this clonotype: Sequence at one end of the junction differs from germline and may be a read error. The chain employs TRBV30 and TRBJ2-5; 8 nucleotides match TRBD1. CDR3 size: 13 residues. Germline values: CDR1 GTSNPN, CDR2 SVGIG (reference sequence). The CDR3 DNA reads TGTGCCTGGAGGTGGACAGGGCGAGAGACCAAGTACTTC. This codes for CAWRWTGRETKYF.

The chain carries TRBV28 and TRBJ1-1, with TRBD1 as a possible D gene (6 bases). V lost 0 bases to trimming and J lost 1 base, with 9 bases between them. Germline V gives CDR1 MDHEN, CDR2 SYDVKM. The CDR3 is made up of 15 amino acids. DNA of the CDR3: TGTGCCAGCAGTTTATGGAAGGGGGGGAACACTGAAGCTTTCTTT. It codes for CASSLWKGGNTEAFF.

This clonotype has just a few counts. The V gene is TRBV4-1, the J gene TRBJ2-7; possibly TRBD2 for D (7 bases). V was cut by 4 bases and J by 3 bases, with 22 bases left in between. Germline CDR1 and CDR2: MGHRA and YSYEKL. This CDR3 comprises 17 residues. Here the CDR3 DNA reads TGCGCCAGCAGCCTTTATATCGATCTCGGGGGGCACTACGAGCAGTACTTC. It yields the protein CASSLYIDLGGHYEQYF.

This clonotype was seen ten or more times. The rearrangement joins TRBV2 to TRBJ1-5; TRBD1 aligns across 8 bases. The germline CDR1 and CDR2 sequences are SNHLY and FYNNEI. Germline trimming cut 5 bases from V and 6 bases from J; bases unmatched to any gene: 6. CDR3 length: 14 amino acids. The CDR3 is CASSPRGPGQPQHF. CDR3 DNA: TGTGCCAGCAGTCCCAGGGGGCCGGGTCAGCCCCAGCATTTT.

DNA of the CDR3: TGCAGTGCTAGCGATATTGGACAGCCAGCCTCCTACGAGCAGTACTTC. This translates into CSASDIGQPASYEQYF. V usage is TRBV20-1 and J usage is TRBJ2-7, with a possible D match to TRBD1 (6 bases). The V end was cut by 3 bases, the J end by 0 bases, with 18 bases between. This CDR3 region has 16 residues. Germline V CDR1 and CDR2: DFQATT, SNEGSKA (reference sequence).

The rearrangement uses TRBV4-1 and TRBJ1-6, with TRBD1 matching 7 bases. Germline CDR1 and CDR2: MGHRA and YSYEKL. Trimming at V came to 4 bases and at J to 4 bases, leaving 10 bases not matched to a gene. This CDR3 comprises 17 residues. In nucleotides, the CDR3 is TGCGCCAGCAGCCTCCTAGCGGGACAGTCGTATAATTCACCCCTCCACTTT. It is translated as CASSLLAGQSYNSPLHF.

This clonotype came up many times. V gene TRBV20-1 combines with J gene TRBJ1-1; no clear D. V dropped 0 bases and J dropped 4 bases, with 12 bases sitting between them. The CDR3 totals 14 residues. Germline V gives CDR1 DFQATT, CDR2 SNEGSKA (reference sequence). For the CDR3, the DNA is TGCAGTGCTAGAGATCCGTGGCGCGGCACTGAAGCTTTCTTT. Encoded protein: CSARDPWRGTEAFF.

This clonotype turned up a few times. This chain links TRBV27 with TRBJ1-5; the D is unclear. This CDR3 has 16 residues. The germline V and J ends were trimmed by 4 bases and 4 bases, with 17 bases remaining between them. Germline CDR1 reads MNHEY; CDR2 reads SMNVEV (reference sequence). CDR3 sequence (DNA): TGTGCCAGCAGTTCCGCATTTGACGTCTCGAATCAGCCCCAGCATTTT. This sequence encodes CASSSAFDVSNQPQHF.

This clonotype was recorded many times. The chain is built from TRBV20-1 and TRBJ2-5; TRBD1 agrees at 7 bases. The CDR3 loop spans 12 amino acids. After removal of 4 bases from V and 4 bases from J, the junction contained 3 bases not matched to a gene. The germline V gene has CDR1 DFQATT and CDR2 SNEGSKA (reference sequence). The CDR3 DNA follows: TGCAGTGCTAACGACAGGGTAGAGACCCAGTACTTC. Translated: CSANDRVETQYF.

This clonotype was picked up many times. This rearrangement joins TRBV12-3 or TRBV12-4 to TRBJ1-1; D is possibly TRBD1 (6 bases). The length of the CDR3 is 13 residues. V was trimmed by 6 bases and J by 4 bases, leaving 12 bases between them. This CDR3 is CASSLTGSTEAFF. The CDR3 coding sequence is TGTGCCAGCAGCTTAACAGGGAGCACTGAAGCTTTCTTT.

This clonotype was seen repeatedly, ten times or more. V and J are TRBV20-1 and TRBJ1-5; no clear D. The germline CDR1 and CDR2 sequences are DFQATT and SNEGSKA (reference sequence). This CDR3 comprises 15 residues. With 7 bases removed from V and 5 bases from J, the gap between germline ends came to 21 bases. The CDR3 spells CSGIPPHEIDQPQHF. For the CDR3, the DNA is TGCAGTGGGATCCCCCCGCATGAGATTGATCAGCCCCAGCATTTT.

This clonotype has ten or more counts. This chain uses TRBV6-1 with TRBJ2-5, with no clear D. The CDR3 totals 13 residues. Deletions cut 3 bases from V and 7 bases from J, with 12 bases between. Germline assignment: CDR1 MNHNS and CDR2 SASEGT. The DNA for the CDR3 is TGTGCCAGCAGTGAGCCCAACGCACGGACCCAGTACTTC. Its protein product is CASSEPNARTQYF.

This clonotype showed up just a few times. The rearrangement joins TRBV12-3 or TRBV12-4 to TRBJ2-7, with 10 bases lining up with TRBD2. V dropped 6 bases and J dropped 7; count of bases not matched to a gene: 9. The CDR3 has 14 residues. The CDR3 sequence is CASSAAGGPREQYF. The CDR3 DNA reads as TGTGCCAGCAGCGCAGCGGGGGGGCCTCGGGAGCAGTACTTC.

This clonotype occurred many times. The chain combines TRBV7-8 with TRBJ1-3; no firm D call. Germline CDR1 is SGHVS and CDR2 is FQNEAQ. CDR3 size: 15 residues. V lost 5 bases to trimming and J lost 0 bases, with 11 bases between them. The CDR3 nucleotides read TGTGCCAGCAGCCGTGGGCGCCTCTCTGGAAACACCATATATTTT. Its protein is CASSRGRLSGNTIYF.